This T cell receptor (beta chain) was profiled in a study of CD8 T cells in Susac syndrome. Points from the study as a whole: It was acknowledged by the study that relatively few individuals were included in its TCR sequencing and HLA analysis.

On this clonotype itself: What it recognizes is unknown.

The V and J ends lost 5 bases and 2 bases respectively, with 13 bases between them. Germline-derived CDR1 and CDR2 are SGHDN and FVKESK. The CDR3 runs to 14 residues. Reverse transcription of roughly 0.5 to 1 ug RNA was carried out with random hexamers. Amplification of TCR beta CDR3 across 54 Vbeta and 13 Jbeta was performed with immunoSEQ multiplex PCR. TCRdb independently ran MiXCR on the immunoSEQ multiplex PCR reads; one entry per CDR3 protein. The top ten hold approximately 0.09% of the sample, which has about 140,000 distinct CDR3 sequences, around 94% seen once. TCR beta from blood CD8+ and CD4+ T cells was sequenced. TEMRA cells underwent FACS enrichment and CD8+ and CD4+ T cells underwent negative isolation.

The rearrangement joins TRBV14 to TRBJ2-7, with D possibly matching TRBD1 (6 bases). Material: CD4+ T cells from PBMCs. This clonotype originated in a human donor in good health. The CDR3 DNA is TGTGCCAGCAGCTCCGACAGGTTTCCCTACGAGCAGTACTTC. Translated, it gives CASSSDRFPYEQYF.